The 29 T cell receptor beta chains presented below share a single source sample, sequenced in a study of a mutant IDH1 vaccine in newly diagnosed glioma. The time point here: baseline, week 1 (first vaccination visit). Treatment defined: pre-vaccination baseline after standard-of-care therapy. Profiling relied on immunoSEQ multiplex PCR, and the TCRdb table lists in-frame clones only, not all of them. Counted here are around 99,000 clones, 80% occurring once; the ten biggest clones make up around 7%. This material consisted of PBMCs, taken from a glioma patient treated with radiotherapy, temozolomide or both. These receptors came from a man aged 35-49 years with glioma.

V is TRBV7-8 and J is TRBJ1-4, with TRBD1 identical over 10 bases. The CDR3 has 16 residues. The germline V gene has CDR1 SGHVS and CDR2 FQNEAQ. V was pared by 5 bases and J by 8 bases, with 11 bases of the junction left unmatched. The CDR3 loop reads CASSRFVPGQGEKLFF. As DNA, the CDR3 is TGTGCCAGCAGCCGATTCGTCCCGGGACAGGGGGAAAAACTGTTTTTT.

The rearrangement joins TRBV5-4 to TRBJ2-5; the match to TRBD1 covers 8 bases. The CDR3 is 14 residues long. V was clipped by 4 bases and J by 5 bases; unmatched bases: 7. From germline, CDR1 is SGHNT and CDR2 YYREEE (reference sequence). This CDR3 is CASSTGQGSETQYF. The CDR3 DNA follows: TGTGCCAGCAGCACTGGACAGGGAAGTGAGACCCAGTACTTC.

The CDR3 nucleotides are TGTGCCACATCGACAGGGTTCGACGGGGAGCTGTTTTTT. It encodes CATSTGFDGELFF. This chain connects TRBV19 to TRBJ2-2; 7 bases line up with TRBD1. The CDR3 is 13 residues long. Germline CDR1 reads LNHDA; CDR2 reads SQIVND (reference sequence). With 10 bases clipped from V and 7 bases from J, the junction kept 9 bases outside the gene matches. Together with reference TRBV19 and TRBJ2-2, the CDR3 gives the full variable domain: DGGITQSPKYLFRKEGQNVTLSCEQNLNHDAMYWYRQDPGQGLRLIYYSQIVNDFQKGDIAEGYSVSREKKESFPLTVTSAQKNPTAFYLCATSTGFDGELFFGEGSRLTVL.

V is TRBV6-5 and J is TRBJ1-3; TRBD1 matches 8 bases. The CDR3 is 15 amino acids. CDR1 is MNHEY, CDR2 SVGAGI, per germline. With 5 bases clipped from V and 1 base from J, the junction kept 4 bases outside the gene matches. The CDR3 DNA is TGTGCCAGCAGTCCTAACAGGGGGTCTGGAAACACCATATATTTT. Translating gives CASSPNRGSGNTIYF.

A single count supports this clone. The chain links TRBV18 to TRBJ2-7; D unresolved. The V gene lost 2 bases and the J gene lost 3 bases, with 2 bases spanning the gap. CDR1 and CDR2 (germline): KGHSH, LQKENI. The CDR3 is made up of 11 amino acids. DNA for the CDR3: TGTGCCAGCTCACCAAACTACGAGCAGTACTTC. Its protein product is CASSPNYEQYF.

V usage is TRBV11-3 and J usage is TRBJ2-2, with D possibly TRBD1 on 6 matching bases. Trimming removed 5 bases from V and 5 bases from J, with 18 bases in between. Germline V gives CDR1 SGHNT, CDR2 YENEEA. The CDR3 covers 16 residues. In DNA form, the CDR3 reads TGTGCCAGCAGCCCCCTATGGGGGCCGGGGACCGGGGAGCTGTTTTTT. It encodes CASSPLWGPGTGELFF.

The chain has TRBV7-2 and TRBJ2-1, with D unresolved. V was clipped by 2 bases and J by 0 bases, with 8 bases between them. Germline V gene data show CDR1 as SGHTA and CDR2 as FQGNSA. The CDR3 runs 15 residues. The DNA for the CDR3 is TGTGCCAGCAGCTTATGGGCGCTCTCCTACAATGAGCAGTTCTTC. This encodes CASSLWALSYNEQFF.

This sequence joins TRBV5-1 and TRBJ2-2; D may be TRBD2 (6 bases). Germline lookup yields CDR1 SGHRS and CDR2 YFSETQ. Trimming removed 4 bases at V and 4 bases at J, with 17 bases between. The CDR3 covers 16 residues. The CDR3 bases are TGCGCCAGCAGCATAGGACTACCGCTGAGCACCGGGGAGCTGTTTTTT. This sequence encodes CASSIGLPLSTGELFF. The full variable domain, completed using reference TRBV5-1 and TRBJ2-2, is KAGVTQTPRYLIKTRGQQVTLSCSPISGHRSVSWYQQTPGQGLQFLFEYFSETQRNKGNFPGRFSGRQFSNSRSEMNVSTLELGDSALYLCASSIGLPLSTGELFFGEGSRLTVL.

The CDR3 protein is CAIRWGWRVVDEQFF. The CDR3 DNA follows: TGTGCCATCAGATGGGGGTGGAGGGTCGTGGATGAGCAGTTCTTC. The J gene is TRBJ2-1, the V gene TRBV10-3, with D tentatively TRBD2 (6 bases). Germline loops: CDR1 ENHRY, CDR2 SYGVKD. The CDR3 totals 15 residues. The V end lost 6 bases, the J end lost 8 bases, and 20 bases lay between the germline ends.

This sequence joins TRBV18 and TRBJ2-1, with 9 bases aligning to TRBD2. Germline CDR1 reads KGHSH; CDR2 reads LQKENI. Losses at the gene ends were 1 base for V and 7 bases for J; bases not matched to a gene: 5. The length of the CDR3 is 15 residues. Here the CDR3 DNA reads TGTGCCAGCTCACCACTAGCGGGAGCGGAGAATGAGCAGTTCTTC. Translating it yields CASSPLAGAENEQFF.

This clone was observed a single time. J is TRBJ1-2 and V is TRBV6-5; perhaps TRBD1 as D (6 bases). The CDR3 sequence is 13 residues long. Germline assignment: CDR1 MNHEY and CDR2 SVGAGI. With 6 bases removed from V and 4 bases from J, the gap between germline ends came to 12 bases. In DNA form, the CDR3 reads TGTGCCAGCAGCCCCGACAGGCTCTATGGCTACACCTTC. The encoded protein is CASSPDRLYGYTF.

This chain uses TRBV2 with TRBJ1-1, with 7 bases lining up with TRBD1. Germline CDR1 reads SNHLY; CDR2 reads FYNNEI. V was pared by 5 bases and J by 5 bases, with 8 bases of the junction left unmatched. This CDR3 has 14 amino acids. The CDR3 DNA is TGTGCCAGCAGTACTCAACCGGGACAGACTGAAGCTTTCTTT. This gives the protein CASSTQPGQTEAFF.

V gene TRBV7-2 combines with J gene TRBJ2-1, with 9 bases that match TRBD2. The trim removed 5 bases at V and 6 bases at J, leaving 11 bases unmatched. The CDR3 has 16 amino acids. Germline lookup yields CDR1 SGHTA and CDR2 FQGNSA. The chain's CDR3 is CASSRSRGGALNEQFF. CDR3 in DNA: TGTGCCAGCAGCCGCTCGCGGGGGGGAGCCCTCAATGAGCAGTTCTTC.

This clone was observed once. V is TRBV6-5 and J is TRBJ2-7; 9 bases agree with TRBD1. CDR1 is MNHEY and CDR2 is SVGAGI in the germline V gene. The junction had 5 bases not matched to a gene; V was cut back by 6 bases and J by 2 bases. The CDR3 is 14 amino acids. The CDR3 loop is CASRIQGATYEQYF. In nucleotides, the CDR3 is TGTGCCAGCAGGATACAGGGGGCTACCTACGAGCAGTACTTC.

The chain is built from TRBV5-4 and TRBJ2-2; TRBD2 matches 8 bases. The germline CDR1 and CDR2 sequences are SGHNT and YYREEE (reference sequence). CDR3 length equals 16 residues. After removal of 1 base from V and 6 bases from J, the junction contained 8 bases not matched to a gene. The CDR3 bases are TGTGCCAGCAGCTTGAAAGCGGGAGCGGGTCCCGGGGAGCTGTTTTTT. As protein: CASSLKAGAGPGELFF.

The chain couples TRBV6-4 to TRBJ1-3; TRBD1 agrees at 7 bases. Germline values: CDR1 MRHNA, CDR2 SNTAGT. V shed 4 bases and J 6 bases; nucleotides not matched to a gene: 6. The CDR3 runs to 14 residues. CDR3 residues: CASSAGTAVNTIYF. The CDR3 bases are TGTGCCAGCAGTGCCGGGACAGCGGTAAACACCATATATTTT.

This chain uses TRBV11-3 with TRBJ2-2, with a possible D match to TRBD1 (6 bases). The germline V gene encodes CDR1 SGHNT and CDR2 YENEEA. The CDR3 sequence is 16 residues long. V was trimmed by 2 bases and J by 1 base, leaving 11 bases between them. As DNA, the CDR3 is TGTGCCAGCAGCTTACTACAGGGAAGGAACACCGGGGAGCTGTTTTTT. This codes for CASSLLQGRNTGELFF.

The chain employs TRBV7-8 and TRBJ2-7, with D possibly matching TRBD1 (6 bases). V was pared by 5 bases and J by 6 bases, with 11 bases between. The CDR3 extends over 12 amino acids. The germline V gene encodes CDR1 SGHVS and CDR2 FQNEAQ. CDR3 loop: CASSPSGVEQYF. The CDR3 region has the DNA TGTGCCAGCAGCCCCTCAGGGGTCGAGCAGTACTTC.

This sequence joins TRBV21-1 and TRBJ1-1; the table's D call TRBD1 went unverified against the DNA. TRBV21-1 is noted as a pseudogene. This CDR3 has 14 amino acids. Written as DNA, the CDR3 is TGTGCCAGCACCCGCCGACAGCCGGGCCCTGAAGCTTTCTTT. Translation: CASTRRQPGPEAFF.

The chain combines TRBV21-1 with TRBJ1-4. TRBV21-1 is a pseudogene locus. This CDR3 contains 15 residues. DNA of the CDR3: TGTGCCAGCAGCCTAGGCCGGGGTATGGGCGAAAAACTGTTTTTT. It translates to CASSLGRGMGEKLFF.

The gene calls are TRBV6-1 and TRBJ1-5; 7 bases align to TRBD1. Germline V lookup: CDR1 MNHNS, CDR2 SASEGT. The CDR3 contains 15 residues. V lost 6 bases to trimming and J lost 2 bases; unmatched junction nucleotides: 7. CDR3 DNA sequence: TGTGCCAGCAGCGACAGGGAGGTGGGCAATCAGCCCCAGCATTTT. Residues: CASSDREVGNQPQHF.

V usage is TRBV21-1 and J usage is TRBJ2-1; the tabulated D call, TRBD2, remains unverified against the DNA. TRBV21-1 is a pseudogene. The CDR3 extends over 19 amino acids. The CDR3 loop is CASSKEGGSGKASYNEQFF. Here the CDR3 DNA reads TGTGCCAGCAGCAAAGAGGGGGGGTCGGGTAAGGCCTCCTACAATGAGCAGTTCTTC.

V is TRBV5-1 and J is TRBJ2-1; tentative D call: TRBD1 (6 bases). Looked up from germline, CDR1 is SGHRS and CDR2 is YFSETQ. V was trimmed by 0 bases and J by 3 bases, leaving 10 bases between them. The CDR3 runs 15 residues. CDR3 in DNA: TGCGCCAGCAGCTTGGAAGGACAGATCTACAATGAGCAGTTCTTC. Translated, it gives CASSLEGQIYNEQFF.

The rearrangement joins TRBV29-1 to TRBJ2-5; 9 bases are shared with TRBD1. The germline V gene has CDR1 SQVTM and CDR2 ANQGSEA. After removal of 1 base from V and 7 bases from J, the junction contained 7 bases not matched to a gene. This CDR3 has 14 residues. The DNA for the CDR3 is TGCAGCGTTGAAGGACAGGGGGTAGGTGGGACCCAGTACTTC. This sequence encodes CSVEGQGVGGTQYF.

The genes are TRBV7-2 and TRBJ2-2; 11 positions agree with TRBD2. V gave up 1 base and J gave up 6 bases; unmatched junction bases: 13. Looked up from germline, CDR1 is SGHTA and CDR2 is FQGNSA. This CDR3 comprises 19 residues. CDR3 region: CASSLDLAGGPTGAGELFF. DNA of the CDR3: TGTGCCAGCAGCTTAGACCTAGCGGGAGGTCCGACCGGCGCCGGGGAGCTGTTTTTT. The variable domain in full, completed from reference TRBV7-2 and TRBJ2-2, reads GAGVSQSPSNKVTEKGKDVELRCDPISGHTALYWYRQSLGQGLEFLIYFQGNSAPDKSGLPSDRFSAERTGGSVSTLTIQRTQQEDSAVYLCASSLDLAGGPTGAGELFFGEGSRLTVL.

The chain carries TRBV18 and TRBJ2-7, with 8 bases matching TRBD1. This CDR3 comprises 15 residues. V lost 2 bases and J lost 2; bases outside the gene matches: 5. Germline V gene sequence: CDR1 KGHSH, CDR2 LQKENI. CDR3 residues: CASSPRQGRAYEQYF. CDR3 DNA: TGTGCCAGCTCACCAAGACAGGGGCGCGCCTACGAGCAGTACTTC.

The V and J genes are TRBV27 and TRBJ1-1; tentatively, D is TRBD1 (5 bases). Germline loops: CDR1 MNHEY, CDR2 SMNVEV (reference sequence). The V gene lost 4 bases and the J gene lost 1 base, with 10 bases spanning the gap. There are 14 residues in the CDR3. The CDR3 bases are TGTGCCAGCAGTTCCCGGGGGGAGAACACTGAAGCTTTCTTT. Translation: CASSSRGENTEAFF.

The V gene is TRBV30, the J gene TRBJ2-2; TRBD1 matches at 9 bases. This CDR3 comprises 14 residues. V trimming: 7 bases; J trimming: 5 bases; junction bases outside the gene matches: 8. The V gene's germline CDR1 is GTSNPN and CDR2 SVGIG (reference sequence). CDR3 sequence (DNA): TGTGCCTACCCCGGGACAGGGAGGACCGGGGAGCTGTTTTTT. Protein product: CAYPGTGRTGELFF.

This clone has just a few counts. At the DNA level, this CDR3 is encoded by other sequences in the same sample as well. The rearrangement joins TRBV28 to TRBJ2-7, with D hard to call. The V and J ends lost 6 bases and 0 bases respectively, with 9 bases between them. CDR3 length: 13 amino acids. Germline assignment: CDR1 MDHEN and CDR2 SYDVKM. The CDR3 bases are TGTGCCAGCAGAGGGCAGAGCTCCTACGAGCAGTACTTC. Translated: CASRGQSSYEQYF.